The 32 T cell receptor beta chains below were found in one sample sequenced in a study of shared clonotypes between healthy human individuals. TCRdb keeps only in-frame clones here, not all; method: immunoSEQ multiplex PCR. The sample includes around 2.3 million clones, roughly 95% of them seen just once. Input material: naive CD4+ T cells sorted from blood. Subset described: CD45RA+ positively selected. The receptor set was obtained from a man aged 18 to 30 in good health.

To note about this clone: The sample holds other DNA sequences that translate to the same CDR3. This sequence joins TRBV30 and TRBJ2-7, with 7 bases fitting TRBD2. Germline trimming cut 0 bases from V and 3 bases from J; bases unmatched to any gene: 8. The germline CDR1 and CDR2 sequences are GTSNPN and SVGIG (reference sequence). The CDR3 totals 15 residues. The CDR3 loop reads CAWSVRGSGLYEQYF. In DNA, the CDR3 is TGTGCCTGGAGTGTACGGGGTAGCGGGCTCTACGAGCAGTACTTC. Combining the CDR3 with reference TRBV30 and TRBJ2-7 gives the whole variable domain SQTIHQWPATLVQPVGSPLSLECTVEGTSNPNLYWYRQAAGRGLQLLFYSVGIGQISSEVPQNLSASRPQDRQFILSSKKLLLSDSGFYLCAWSVRGSGLYEQYFGPGTRLTVT.

The J gene is TRBJ2-2, the V gene TRBV27, with 8 nucleotides matching TRBD1. The CDR3 totals 15 residues. The V segment lost 5 bases and the J segment 5 bases; nucleotides outside the gene matches: 7. In germline, CDR1 is MNHEY, CDR2 SMNVEV (reference sequence). The CDR3 DNA reads TGTGCCAGCAGTCCAGGACAGGGATGGACCGGGGAGCTGTTTTTT. It codes for CASSPGQGWTGELFF.

In regard to this clone: This sample also contains other DNA sequences that code for the same CDR3. V gene TRBV27 combines with J gene TRBJ1-6; D perhaps matches TRBD1 (5 bases). This CDR3 spans 15 amino acids. V gave up 2 bases and J gave up 10 bases, with 15 bases separating them. Germline V gene lookup returns CDR1 MNHEY and CDR2 SMNVEV (reference sequence). The chain's CDR3 is CASSLGQGVGSPLHF. The CDR3 bases are TGTGCCAGCAGTTTAGGGCAGGGCGTGGGATCACCCCTCCACTTT.

V gene TRBV11-2 combines with J gene TRBJ1-6; weak D call: TRBD1 (5 bases). CDR3 length: 18 amino acids. Between the trimmed V and J ends, which lost 4 bases and 0 bases, there was a span of 16 bases. The germline V gene has CDR1 SGHAT and CDR2 FQNNGV. The CDR3 protein is CASSSLRGGSSYNSPLHF. CDR3 nucleotides: TGTGCCAGCAGCTCCCTTCGGGGGGGGAGCTCCTATAATTCACCCCTCCACTTT.

The V gene is TRBV19, the J gene TRBJ2-7; D unresolved. The germline V and J ends were trimmed by 5 bases and 3 bases, with 11 bases remaining between them. Germline CDR1 and CDR2: LNHDA and SQIVND (reference sequence). CDR3 length: 13 residues. The CDR3 here is CASSFRLVYEQYF. In nucleotides, the CDR3 is TGTGCCAGTAGTTTCAGATTGGTCTACGAGCAGTACTTC.

J is TRBJ2-1 and V is TRBV5-1, with D unclear. The CDR3 has 15 residues. Germline-derived CDR1 and CDR2 are SGHRS and YFSETQ. Trimming shortened V by 0 bases and J by 0 bases, and 7 bases separated the two germline ends. CDR3 DNA sequence: TGCGCCAGCAGCTTGGCCTGGGGCTCCTACAATGAGCAGTTCTTC. This translates into CASSLAWGSYNEQFF.

Worth noting for this clone: Other DNA sequences in this specimen translate into the identical CDR3. As DNA, the CDR3 is TGTGCCATCAGTGGGGACAGGTATGGCTACACCTTC. Amino acids: CAISGDRYGYTF. The J gene is TRBJ1-2, the V gene TRBV10-3; 8 bases are a match to TRBD1. Unmatched junction bases numbered 0, after V lost 4 bases and J lost 5 bases. Looked up from germline, CDR1 is ENHRY and CDR2 is SYGVKD. This CDR3 has 12 residues.

The V and J genes are TRBV9 and TRBJ2-2; D unclear. The CDR3 covers 15 residues. CDR1 is SGDLS, CDR2 YYNGEE, per germline. V was shortened by 4 bases and J by 3 bases, with 13 bases between the two germline ends. CDR3 coding DNA: TGTGCCAGCAGCCCGATCACCGAGTACACCGGGGAGCTGTTTTTT. This sequence encodes CASSPITEYTGELFF. The full variable domain, completed using reference TRBV9 and TRBJ2-2, is DSGVTQTPKHLITATGQRVTLRCSPRSGDLSVYWYQQSLDQGLQFLIQYYNGEERAKGNILERFSAQQFPDLHSELNLSSLELGDSALYFCASSPITEYTGELFFGEGSRLTVL.

J is TRBJ1-4 and V is TRBV5-1; 8 bases map to TRBD1. CDR1 SGHRS and CDR2 YFSETQ come from the germline V gene. Germline trimming cut 8 bases from V and 6 bases from J; bases unmatched to any gene: 15. CDR3 length: 16 residues. Here the CDR3 reads CASIDRGRGRHEKLFF. The CDR3 DNA sequence: TGCGCCAGTATCGACAGGGGCCGCGGCCGTCATGAAAAACTGTTTTTT. The variable domain in full, completed from reference TRBV5-1 and TRBJ1-4, reads KAGVTQTPRYLIKTRGQQVTLSCSPISGHRSVSWYQQTPGQGLQFLFEYFSETQRNKGNFPGRFSGRQFSNSRSEMNVSTLELGDSALYLCASIDRGRGRHEKLFFGSGTQLSVL.

This clone was detected once. This chain connects TRBV9 to TRBJ1-2; D gene ambiguous. The CDR3 runs to 13 residues. Trimming took 4 bases from V and 2 from J, leaving 9 bases between them. The germline V gene has CDR1 SGDLS and CDR2 YYNGEE. The CDR3 is CASSQALNYGYTF. In nucleotides, the CDR3 is TGTGCCAGCAGCCAAGCCCTGAACTATGGCTACACCTTC.

The J gene is TRBJ2-7, the V gene TRBV30, with D tentatively TRBD2 (5 bases). The CDR3 covers 13 residues. Between the trimmed V and J ends, which lost 3 bases and 4 bases, there was a span of 13 bases. The germline gives CDR1 GTSNPN, CDR2 SVGIG (reference sequence). The CDR3 spells CAWSPNRGYEQYF. The CDR3 bases are TGTGCCTGGAGCCCAAATCGAGGGTACGAGCAGTACTTC.

V and J are TRBV7-9 and TRBJ1-6; unclear D gene. The ends were cut back, 5 bases at V and 11 bases at J, with 13 bases in the middle. CDR1 is SEHNR, CDR2 FQNEAQ, per germline (reference sequence). The CDR3 sequence is 13 residues long. CDR3: CASSLREGAPLHF. CDR3 nucleotides: TGTGCCAGCAGCCTGCGTGAGGGAGCACCCCTCCACTTT. Looking up the rest from reference TRBV7-9 and TRBJ1-6 gives the full variable domain: DTGVSQNPRHKITKRGQNVTFRCDPISEHNRLYWYRQTLGQGPEFLTYFQNEAQLEKSRLLSDRFSAERPKGSFSTLEIQRTEQGDSAMYLCASSLREGAPLHFGNGTRLTVT.

Regarding this clone: Distinct nucleotide sequences in the sample also encode this CDR3. The chain uses TRBV2 and TRBJ2-1; D unclear. Between the trimmed V and J ends, which lost 6 bases and 6 bases, there was a span of 6 bases. The CDR3 is 11 amino acids. Per the germline V gene, CDR1 is SNHLY and CDR2 is FYNNEI. In DNA, the CDR3 is TGTGCCAGCAGAGTAGGCAATGAGCAGTTCTTC. As protein: CASRVGNEQFF.

This chain links TRBV11-2 with TRBJ2-7, with 9 bases lining up with TRBD2. This CDR3 has 16 residues. In germline, CDR1 is SGHAT, CDR2 FQNNGV. The junction had 14 bases not matched to a gene; V was cut back by 5 bases and J by 6 bases. The CDR3 is CASSPGVAGVTIEQYF. The CDR3 DNA is TGTGCCAGCAGCCCTGGAGTAGCGGGAGTTACTATCGAGCAGTACTTC.

The chain carries TRBV10-2 and TRBJ2-5; D is undetermined. This CDR3 has 14 residues. V was cut by 5 bases and J by 2 bases, with 12 bases left in between. In germline, CDR1 is WSHSY, CDR2 SAAADI. The CDR3 reads CASSLPHMQETQYF. The CDR3 DNA reads as TGCGCCAGCAGTCTCCCACATATGCAAGAGACCCAGTACTTC.

This clone was seen once. The rearrangement links TRBV7-2 to TRBJ1-5; D is unresolved. The CDR3 is 15 amino acids. Per germline, CDR1 SGHTA and CDR2 FQGNSA. Trimming removed 1 base at V and 0 bases at J, with 7 bases between. This chain's CDR3 is CASSLVPFSNQPQHF. The CDR3 nucleotides are TGTGCCAGCAGCTTAGTCCCCTTTAGCAATCAGCCCCAGCATTTT.

The rearrangement joins TRBV19 to TRBJ1-2; D unresolved. With 5 bases removed from V and 14 bases from J, the gap between germline ends came to 15 bases. CDR1 is LNHDA, CDR2 SQIVND, per germline (reference sequence). CDR3 length equals 11 residues. The CDR3: CASSDWTAKTF. The CDR3 DNA follows: TGTGCCAGTAGTGACTGGACGGCTAAAACCTTC.

The rearrangement joins TRBV5-5 to TRBJ2-7; no firm D call. Germline V gives CDR1 SGHKS, CDR2 YYEKEE (reference sequence). Trimming stripped 0 bases from V and 1 base from J, with 8 bases between. CDR3 length equals 14 residues. DNA of the CDR3: TGTGCCAGCAGCTTGGCTCGGTTTTCCTACGAGCAGTACTTC. Translating gives CASSLARFSYEQYF.

The rearrangement uses TRBV30 and TRBJ2-7, with 8 bases aligning to TRBD2. V shed 8 bases and J 3 bases; nucleotides not matched to a gene: 12. Germline lookup yields CDR1 GTSNPN and CDR2 SVGIG (reference sequence). The CDR3 loop spans 14 amino acids. The CDR3 protein is CALVSAGGLYEQYF. In DNA, the CDR3 is TGTGCCCTGGTATCCGCGGGGGGCCTCTACGAGCAGTACTTC.

This chain uses TRBV30 with TRBJ2-4; tentatively, D is TRBD1 or TRBD2 (6 bases each). The CDR3 contains 14 residues. Germline loops: CDR1 GTSNPN, CDR2 SVGIG (reference sequence). V gave up 3 bases and J gave up 8 bases, with 17 bases separating them. In DNA, the CDR3 is TGTGCCTGGAGCCCGGGGGCAGGGATCGACATTCAGTACTTC. Protein product: CAWSPGAGIDIQYF.

This clone was counted once. The CDR3 nucleotides are TGTGCCAGCAGCGGGACATTTGGGACTAGCACAGATACGCAGTATTTT. Translated: CASSGTFGTSTDTQYF. The V and J genes are TRBV9 and TRBJ2-3; D might be TRBD2 (6 bases). This CDR3 has 16 amino acids. The germline V gene encodes CDR1 SGDLS and CDR2 YYNGEE. V lost 3 bases and J 0 bases, leaving 14 bases between the germline ends.

This clone was recorded only once. J is TRBJ1-4 and V is TRBV19; 10 nucleotides align to TRBD1. CDR3 length: 12 amino acids. Germline V lookup: CDR1 LNHDA, CDR2 SQIVND (reference sequence). V lost 8 bases, J lost 7 bases, and 1 base stayed unmatched. CDR3 amino acids: CASGDRGEKLFF. The CDR3 DNA reads TGTGCCAGTGGGGACAGGGGTGAAAAACTGTTTTTT.

The rearrangement links TRBV2 to TRBJ2-2, with D hard to call. The CDR3 is 12 residues long. CDR1 is SNHLY, CDR2 FYNNEI, per germline. V lost 4 bases and J lost 8, with 8 bases in between. CDR3 region: CASSAVWGELFF. As DNA, the CDR3 is TGTGCCAGCAGTGCCGTCTGGGGGGAGCTGTTTTTT.

As regards this clone: The sample contains more than one DNA sequence encoding this CDR3. The chain has TRBV6-1 and TRBJ2-7; D is ambiguous. The V gene lost 2 bases and the J gene lost 2 bases, with 7 bases spanning the gap. The CDR3 consists of 13 residues. The germline gives CDR1 MNHNS, CDR2 SASEGT. The CDR3 region is CASSELATYEQYF. Written as DNA, the CDR3 is TGTGCCAGCAGTGAACTGGCTACCTACGAGCAGTACTTC.

The V call is TRBV6-4, the J call TRBJ2-2; a possible D gene is TRBD1 (5 bases). The CDR3 has 16 amino acids. From germline, CDR1 is MRHNA and CDR2 SNTAGT. V lost 5 bases to trimming and J lost 0 bases, with 13 bases between them. The CDR3 sequence is CASSSTVLTNTGELFF. CDR3 bases: TGTGCCAGCAGTTCGACAGTCCTCACGAACACCGGGGAGCTGTTTTTT.

CDR3 amino acids: CASSLAVAGQAPYEQYF. The CDR3 DNA reads TGCGCCAGCAGCTTGGCCGTTGCCGGACAGGCTCCCTACGAGCAGTACTTC. The rearrangement uses TRBV5-1 and TRBJ2-7, with 7 nucleotides matching TRBD1. The J segment lost 2 bases and the V segment lost 0 bases, leaving 11 bases of the junction unmatched. The length of the CDR3 is 17 residues. CDR1 SGHRS and CDR2 YFSETQ come from the germline V gene.

V is TRBV6-5 and J is TRBJ2-1; 11 nucleotides align to TRBD1. The CDR3 extends over 14 amino acids. The germline gives CDR1 MNHEY, CDR2 SVGAGI. Germline trimming cut 5 bases from V and 15 bases from J; bases unmatched to any gene: 12. The CDR3 DNA is TGTGCCAGCAGTCGGACAGGGGGCATGATCCTACTGTTCTTC. It specifies CASSRTGGMILLFF.

The chain combines TRBV29-1 with TRBJ1-1, with D tentatively TRBD1 (5 bases). Trimming took off 5 bases at V and 0 bases at J, with 13 bases between the two ends. The CDR3 runs 14 residues. Germline V gives CDR1 SQVTM, CDR2 ANQGSEA. In DNA, the CDR3 is TGCAGCGTTAATGCGGGACTGATGAACACTGAAGCTTTCTTT. Protein product: CSVNAGLMNTEAFF.

This chain connects TRBV18 to TRBJ2-2; D unclear. This CDR3 spans 13 amino acids. Germline V gene lookup returns CDR1 KGHSH and CDR2 LQKENI. V lost 2 bases to trimming and J lost 6 bases, with 7 bases between them. CDR3 bases: TGTGCCAGCTCACCAAGGGTGTCCGGGGAGCTGTTTTTT. Encoded protein: CASSPRVSGELFF.

V and J are TRBV29-1 and TRBJ2-2; D is possibly TRBD1 or TRBD2 (5 bases each). CDR3 length: 14 amino acids. Germline V gene sequence: CDR1 SQVTM, CDR2 ANQGSEA. Trimming removed 7 bases from V and 7 bases from J, with 19 bases in between. CDR3 sequence: CSAQGSGRVGELFF. CDR3 bases: TGCAGCGCTCAAGGCTCGGGGCGGGTCGGGGAGCTGTTTTTT.

This chain joins TRBV5-8 and TRBJ2-7; the D is unclear. This CDR3 is built from 15 residues. CDR1 and CDR2 (germline): SGHTS, YDEGEE. The ends were cut back, 1 base at V and 3 bases at J, with 14 bases in the middle. This chain's CDR3 is CASSLYTAVYYEQYF. The DNA for the CDR3 is TGTGCCAGCAGCTTGTATACAGCCGTCTACTACGAGCAGTACTTC.

This clone was seen once. The chain carries TRBV25-1 and TRBJ2-7; D uncertain. The V end lost 7 bases, the J end lost 5 bases, and 12 bases lay between the germline ends. Germline CDR1 and CDR2: MGHDK and SYGVNS. This CDR3 region has 12 residues. CDR3 in amino acids: CASKSHANEQYF. The CDR3 nucleotides read TGTGCCAGCAAGTCTCACGCCAACGAGCAGTACTTC.